Presented here are 23 T cell receptor beta chains from one specimen sequenced in a study of T cells in Graves' hyperthyroidism and ophthalmopathy. RNA transcripts provided the source from which TCR beta CDR3 regions were amplified. The HTBI primer set was used in a first-round RT-PCR of the TCR CDR3. Each CDR3 protein gets one entry after TCRdb re-called the multiplex PCR reads with MiXCR. The sample records around 500,000 distinct CDR3 sequences, less than 25% being singletons. Specimen: blood. These receptors all come from a woman aged 70-85 years with Graves' ophthalmopathy.

The V and J genes are TRBV29-1 and TRBJ2-2, with 11 bases fitting TRBD2. CDR1 SQVTM and CDR2 ANQGSEA come from the germline V gene. V shed 6 bases, J shed 6 bases, and the junction held 12 bases outside the gene matches. The length of the CDR3 is 16 residues. CDR3 sequence reads: CSVRLGTSGIAGELFF. The DNA for the CDR3 is TGCAGCGTCCGACTAGGGACTAGCGGAATAGCCGGGGAGCTGTTTTTT.

Ten or more counts support this clonotype. The chain uses TRBV28 and TRBJ2-1, with D tentatively TRBD2 (5 bases). The V end was cut by 5 bases, the J end by 4 bases, with 12 bases between. Germline values: CDR1 MDHEN, CDR2 SYDVKM. The CDR3 loop spans 14 amino acids. This CDR3 reads CASSVFGIYNEQFF. For the CDR3, the DNA is TGTGCCAGCAGTGTCTTCGGGATTTACAATGAGCAGTTCTTC.

The J gene is TRBJ2-2, the V gene TRBV2; 10 bases are a match to TRBD2. Losses at the gene ends were 3 bases for V and 5 bases for J; bases not matched to a gene: 6. The CDR3 runs to 16 residues. The germline V gene has CDR1 SNHLY and CDR2 FYNNEI. The CDR3, as DNA: TGTGCCAGCAGTGACAGTCTAGCGGGAGTGACCGGGGAGCTGTTTTTT. This codes for CASSDSLAGVTGELFF.

V and J are TRBV6-1 and TRBJ1-3, with 9 nucleotides matching TRBD1. In germline, CDR1 is MNHNS, CDR2 SASEGT. This CDR3 is built from 13 residues. The junction had 6 bases not matched to a gene; V was cut back by 7 bases and J by 8 bases. The CDR3 coding sequence is TGTGCCAGCAAAACAGGGGGCGCGGACACCATATATTTT. Translating it yields CASKTGGADTIYF.

The table lists this clonotype with a few counts. The chain carries TRBV10-3 and TRBJ2-7; weak D call: TRBD1 (7 bases). This CDR3 contains 16 residues. Germline CDR1 ENHRY, CDR2 SYGVKD. Trimming left V 8 bases short and J 0 bases short, with 20 bases between. CDR3 bases: TGTGCCATCGGAGGGACAGCACCGTTTGGCTCCTACGAGCAGTACTTC. Protein sequence: CAIGGTAPFGSYEQYF.

The rearrangement joins TRBV6-1 to TRBJ2-5, with 8 bases identical to TRBD2. Germline CDR1 is MNHNS and CDR2 is SASEGT. V lost 1 base to trimming and J lost 7 bases; unmatched junction nucleotides: 5. The CDR3 sequence is 14 residues long. The CDR3 region is CASSEGARGGTQYF. The CDR3 nucleotides read TGTGCCAGCAGTGAAGGCGCCCGGGGGGGGACCCAGTACTTC.

The chain combines TRBV18 with TRBJ2-1, with D perhaps TRBD1 (5 bases). Trimming cost V 3 bases and J 12 bases, with 18 bases left between them. The CDR3 length is 14 residues. CDR1 and CDR2 from the germline V gene are KGHSH and LQKENI. The CDR3 sequence is CASSPQGLAQGQFF. DNA for the CDR3: TGTGCCAGCTCACCTCAGGGTTTGGCTCAAGGGCAGTTCTTC.

This clonotype was seen repeatedly, ten times or more. This chain uses TRBV7-9 with TRBJ2-5; 7 positions match TRBD1. The J segment lost 7 bases and the V segment lost 6 bases, leaving 14 bases of the junction unmatched. This CDR3 has 15 residues. The germline V gene encodes CDR1 SEHNR and CDR2 FQNEAQ (reference sequence). CDR3: CASSLTTGDLGTQYF. CDR3 nucleotides: TGTGCCAGCAGTCTGACTACAGGGGACCTGGGGACCCAGTACTTC.

The chain is built from TRBV19 and TRBJ1-5, with D possibly TRBD1 on 6 matching bases. The CDR3 has 12 residues. CDR1 is LNHDA, CDR2 SQIVND, per germline (reference sequence). V was trimmed by 8 bases and J by 4 bases, leaving 9 bases between them. The CDR3 coding sequence is TGTGCCAGTCAGGGGTGGAATCAGCCCCAGCATTTT. Amino acids: CASQGWNQPQHF.

The gene calls are TRBV10-3 and TRBJ1-2; D gene uncertain. CDR1 and CDR2 from the germline V gene are ENHRY and SYGVKD. The CDR3 is 15 amino acids. Trimming left V 4 bases short and J 4 bases short, with 16 bases between. The DNA of the CDR3 is TGTGCCATCAGTGGGGTTGGTACAAACCGCTATGGCTACACCTTC. It codes for CAISGVGTNRYGYTF.

This clonotype has just a few counts. V usage is TRBV4-1 and J usage is TRBJ2-1; the match to TRBD1 covers 7 bases. Per the germline V gene, CDR1 is MGHRA and CDR2 is YSYEKL. J lost 7 bases, V lost 4 bases, and 13 bases had no gene match. The CDR3 runs to 16 residues. CDR3 sequence (DNA): TGCGCCAGCAGCCGCTCGGGACAGCAATGGGGGAATGAGCAGTTCTTC. It translates to CASSRSGQQWGNEQFF.

A few counts support this clonotype. The chain couples TRBV12-3 or TRBV12-4 to TRBJ2-2; 7 positions agree with TRBD1. This CDR3 is 15 amino acids long. With 6 bases clipped from V and 7 bases from J, the junction kept 11 bases outside the gene matches. The CDR3 sequence: CASSLLRTGGGELFF. The DNA of the CDR3 is TGTGCCAGCAGCCTCCTAAGGACAGGTGGCGGGGAGCTGTTTTTT.

The table lists this clonotype with a count of one. This chain uses TRBV5-4 with TRBJ1-2; 9 bases map to TRBD1. The CDR3 is 14 amino acids. Germline V gives CDR1 SGHNT, CDR2 YYREEE (reference sequence). The V gene end was trimmed by 4 bases and the J gene end by 6 bases; junction bases not matched to a gene: 7. The CDR3 region is CASSHGQGKDGYTF. In nucleotides, the CDR3 is TGTGCCAGCAGCCACGGACAGGGGAAGGATGGCTACACCTTC.

This clonotype was counted a few times. The V gene is TRBV30, the J gene TRBJ1-6; D gene uncertain. Trimming shortened V by 0 bases and J by 13 bases, and 7 bases separated the two germline ends. The CDR3 covers 11 residues. Germline V gene sequence: CDR1 GTSNPN, CDR2 SVGIG (reference sequence). CDR3 in amino acids: CAWSVQEPLHF. DNA for the CDR3: TGTGCCTGGAGTGTGCAAGAGCCCCTCCACTTT.

This clonotype has only a few counts. The chain joins TRBV13 to TRBJ2-1, with D possibly being TRBD1 (7 bases). The CDR3 has 15 amino acids. Germline V gene lookup returns CDR1 PRHDT and CDR2 FYEKMQ (reference sequence). Trimming stripped 2 bases from V and 7 bases from J, with 15 bases between. The CDR3 DNA follows: TGTGCCAGCAGCTTATCAGGGGGGAGTATGAATGAGCAGTTCTTC. The encoded protein is CASSLSGGSMNEQFF.

The J gene is TRBJ2-5, the V gene TRBV20-1; a possible D gene is TRBD2 (6 bases). The CDR3 has 15 residues. Per the germline V gene, CDR1 is DFQATT and CDR2 is SNEGSKA (reference sequence). Trimming shortened V by 6 bases and J by 5 bases, and 22 bases separated the two germline ends. This chain's CDR3 is CSAPTSRAVQETQYF. The CDR3 DNA follows: TGCAGTGCCCCGACTAGTCGGGCGGTGCAGGAGACCCAGTACTTC.

This clonotype was picked up a small number of times. The chain joins TRBV12-3 or TRBV12-4 to TRBJ2-4, with D unresolved. This CDR3 comprises 14 residues. V was trimmed by 3 bases and J by 2 bases, leaving 8 bases between them. The CDR3 nucleotides are TGTGCCAGCAGTTTTTGGGGTCCCAAAAACATTCAGTACTTC. Translated, it gives CASSFWGPKNIQYF.

This clonotype was picked up a small number of times. The chain joins TRBV5-5 to TRBJ1-1; possible D gene TRBD1, 5 bases. This CDR3 region has 15 residues. Germline CDR1 SGHKS, CDR2 YYEKEE (reference sequence). V gave up 3 bases and J gave up 0 bases, with 12 bases separating them. The CDR3 region is CASSSGDDMNTEAFF. For the CDR3, the DNA is TGTGCCAGCAGCTCTGGGGACGACATGAACACTGAAGCTTTCTTT.

This clonotype was counted a few times. The rearrangement links TRBV19 to TRBJ1-6, with 7 bases lining up with TRBD1. V lost 5 bases and J lost 8; bases outside the gene matches: 9. CDR3 length equals 15 residues. CDR1 and CDR2 (germline): LNHDA, SQIVND (reference sequence). The DNA of the CDR3 is TGTGCCAGTAGTCCCGGGACAGCGGGGCATTCACCCCTCCACTTT. Protein sequence: CASSPGTAGHSPLHF.

This clonotype has more than one count but fewer than ten. The gene calls are TRBV28 and TRBJ2-3, with 10 bases fitting TRBD2. Germline-derived CDR1 and CDR2 are MDHEN and SYDVKM. The CDR3 spans 18 residues. Trimming at V came to 4 bases and at J to 6 bases, leaving 16 bases not matched to a gene. The CDR3 bases are TGTGCCAGCAGTTCTAATTTCGCCACTAGCGGGAATGGGGATACGCAGTATTTT. Protein product: CASSSNFATSGNGDTQYF.

V usage is TRBV9 and J usage is TRBJ1-1, with D tentatively TRBD1 (5 bases). The CDR3 loop spans 14 amino acids. From germline, CDR1 is SGDLS and CDR2 YYNGEE. V was trimmed by 3 bases and J by 3 bases, leaving 12 bases between them. This CDR3 reads CASSGSIGDTEAFF. As DNA, the CDR3 is TGTGCCAGCAGCGGATCGATAGGGGACACTGAAGCTTTCTTT. Together with reference TRBV9 and TRBJ1-1, the CDR3 gives the full variable domain: DSGVTQTPKHLITATGQRVTLRCSPRSGDLSVYWYQQSLDQGLQFLIQYYNGEERAKGNILERFSAQQFPDLHSELNLSSLELGDSALYFCASSGSIGDTEAFFGQGTRLTVV.

This clonotype was observed many times. This chain connects TRBV20-1 to TRBJ2-7; 7 bases are shared with TRBD2. This CDR3 has 14 residues. V trimming: 5 bases; J trimming: 0 bases; junction bases outside the gene matches: 7. CDR1 DFQATT and CDR2 SNEGSKA come from the germline V gene (reference sequence). The CDR3 region is CSAPDLAASYEQYF. CDR3 nucleotide sequence: TGCAGTGCTCCCGACCTAGCGGCCTCCTACGAGCAGTACTTC.

For this clonotype: One end of the junction varies from germline; a read error may be responsible. The chain links TRBV6-1 to TRBJ1-5; no reliable D call. The CDR3 is 14 residues long. Germline lookup yields CDR1 MNHNS and CDR2 SASEGT. CDR3 sequence: CVSRPTETGQPQHF. For the CDR3, the DNA is TGTGTCAGCAGGCCCACAGAGACGGGTCAGCCCCAGCATTTT.